This is a list of T cell receptor beta chains from one sample in a study of cytomegalovirus exposure and HLA in healthy donors. Libraries were prepared by immunoSEQ multiplex PCR; TCRdb keeps only in-frame clonotypes and omits some of them. With approximately 150,000 clones in the sample, the ten largest clones hold 0.96%. Specimen: PBMCs. All receptors come from a male donor in good health and CMV-seronegative. Both conserved end residues are part of each CDR3. A D gene is named only where the DNA matches it firmly.

DNA,CDR3,J,D,V
TGTGCCAGCAGCTTCCGGGACAGGGTAGACTACGAGCAGTACTTC,CASSFRDRVDYEQYF,TRBJ2-7,TRBD1,TRBV5-5
TGCGCCAGCAGTGACGGGGGGGACTACGAGCAGTACTTC,CASSDGGDYEQYF,TRBJ2-7,TRBD2,TRBV10-2
TGTGCCAGCAGCCTCGACTCGGGGGTTTCACCCCTCCACTTT,CASSLDSGVSPLHF,TRBJ1-6,NA,TRBV9
TGTGCCAGCAGCCCGTTCCAACTAGCGGACTTATACAATGAGCAGTTCTTC,CASSPFQLADLYNEQFF,TRBJ2-1,TRBD2,TRBV5-5
TGCGCCAGCAGCTTAGGGACAGGGGGGTCTGAAGCTTTCTTT,CASSLGTGGSEAFF,TRBJ1-1,TRBD1,TRBV5-1
TGTGCCAGCAGCTACTGGAGGGTAGTCACCGGGGAGCTGTTTTTT,CASSYWRVVTGELFF,TRBJ2-2,NA,TRBV11-3
TGTGCCAGCAGCTTAGAATTGGCAGGGGGAGGAAATGAGCAGTTCTTC,CASSLELAGGGNEQFF,TRBJ2-1,NA,TRBV11-3
TGTGCCAGCAGCCAAGTGGGACTAGCGGGGGGGCGCAATGAGCAGTTCTTC,CASSQVGLAGGRNEQFF,TRBJ2-1,TRBD2,TRBV4-2
TGCGCCAGCTACCGGGACACGGTCAATGAGCAGTTCTTC,CASYRDTVNEQFF,TRBJ2-1,NA,TRBV5-1
TGCGCCAGCAGCTCTAGCGGCCTGGCTTCGGAGACCCAGTACTTC,CASSSSGLASETQYF,TRBJ2-5,TRBD2,TRBV5-1
TGTGCCAGCAGCGTAGTGGCTAGCGGGAGCCCAGATACGCAGTATTTT,CASSVVASGSPDTQYF,TRBJ2-3,TRBD2,TRBV9
TGTGCCTGGGGACAGGGATTTCTCTCCTACGAGCAGTACTTC,CAWGQGFLSYEQYF,TRBJ2-7,TRBD1,TRBV30
TGTGCCAGCAGTCAACAGGGGGCCACCTACGAGCAGTACTTC,CASSQQGATYEQYF,TRBJ2-7,TRBD1,TRBV2
TGTGCCAGCTCACCTCTACCAAGCCAGGGGCTACAAGAGACCCAGTACTTC,CASSPLPSQGLQETQYF,TRBJ2-5,NA,TRBV18
TGTGCCAGCAGTGTAGGGACAAGAAAAGAGACCCAGTACTTC,CASSVGTRKETQYF,TRBJ2-5,NA,TRBV5-6
TGTGCCAGCAGCCAAGTCAGCGGGAGGAGATCGGATACGCAGTATTTT,CASSQVSGRRSDTQYF,TRBJ2-3,TRBD2,TRBV4-2
TGTGCCAGCAGCCAGGTCAGGGGGAACACTGAAGCTTTCTTT,CASSQVRGNTEAFF,TRBJ1-1,NA,TRBV14
TGTGCCAGCAGTTTGTACAGGGGGCCCACTGAAGCTTTCTTT,CASSLYRGPTEAFF,TRBJ1-1,TRBD1,TRBV27
TGTGCCAGCAGTCTGGACACCTTACGTGAAGCTTTCTTT,CASSLDTLREAFF,TRBJ1-1,NA,TRBV6-5
TGCGCCAGCAGTACCGGTACTAGCGGGAGCGAGCAGTACTTC,CASSTGTSGSEQYF,TRBJ2-7,TRBD2,TRBV10-2
TGTGCCAGCAGCGCCAGGTTTAGGACTGAAGCTTTCTTT,CASSARFRTEAFF,TRBJ1-1,NA,TRBV9
TGTGCCAGCAGCTCCTTTCTCGATGAGCAGTTCTTC,CASSSFLDEQFF,TRBJ2-1,NA,TRBV5-6
TGCGCCAGCAGCTTAGGGGACTTTAATGAAAAACTGTTTTTT,CASSLGDFNEKLFF,TRBJ1-4,NA,TRBV5-1
TGCGCCAGCAGTGGGGCGACTAGCGGGAAGTGGGGTGAGCAGTTCTTC,CASSGATSGKWGEQFF,TRBJ2-1,TRBD2,TRBV10-1
TGTGCCAGCAGCTCAGTCGGGACTCAAGGGGAGACCCAGTACTTC,CASSSVGTQGETQYF,TRBJ2-5,NA,TRBV7-9
TGTGCCTCCCGGGGGGACCGCGGTCTCGGGGACATTCAGTACTTC,CASRGDRGLGDIQYF,TRBJ2-4,TRBD2,TRBV7-8
TGTGCCAGCTCACCTTCTAGCGGGTACTCCTACGAGCAGTACTTC,CASSPSSGYSYEQYF,TRBJ2-7,TRBD2,TRBV18
TGTGCCAGCAGTTCGGACAGGCCCATCCCCTACGAGCAGTACTTC,CASSSDRPIPYEQYF,TRBJ2-7,TRBD1,TRBV28
TGCAGCGTCGCGGGCGGGGCCTCCTATGGCTACACCTTC,CSVAGGASYGYTF,TRBJ1-2,NA,TRBV29-1
TGTGCCAGCAGCTTTGAGACAGGGCGAGGCTACACCTTC,CASSFETGRGYTF,TRBJ1-2,TRBD1,TRBV9